This T cell receptor (beta chain) appears in the sequencing data of a study of blood T cells in healthy people across ages. The wider study: Every two T cells gave about one barcoded beta molecule via template switching. Findings of the study overall: The recorded TCR beta diversity per million T cells decreased in a roughly linear manner with age. Changes seen in expanded clonotypes were possibly confounded by donor CMV status left unknown.

Donors ranged from about 6 to 95 years old and were healthy Caucasians in Russia. A J-beta primer mix and a sample-barcoded 5' primer were used in a second PCR of about 7 to 12 cycles. TCRdb re-called the 5' RACE reads with MiXCR, one entry per CDR3 protein. The repertoire has approximately 900,000 distinct CDR3 sequences, around 49% of them found once; the top ten carry 13%. The table lists this clonotype with a few counts. Its antigen is not identified. This clonotype was sampled from a man aged 25-40 years in good health. Material: blood.

The CDR3 DNA reads TGTGCCAGCAGTTTAGAGTTTATGGGGACCTCCAAGGGGCAGTTCTTC. Translating gives CASSLEFMGTSKGQFF. This chain uses TRBV12-3 or TRBV12-4 with TRBJ2-1; D tentatively fits TRBD1 or TRBD2 (5 bases each). The CDR3 runs to 16 residues. Trimming cost V 1 base and J 12 bases, with 22 bases left between them.